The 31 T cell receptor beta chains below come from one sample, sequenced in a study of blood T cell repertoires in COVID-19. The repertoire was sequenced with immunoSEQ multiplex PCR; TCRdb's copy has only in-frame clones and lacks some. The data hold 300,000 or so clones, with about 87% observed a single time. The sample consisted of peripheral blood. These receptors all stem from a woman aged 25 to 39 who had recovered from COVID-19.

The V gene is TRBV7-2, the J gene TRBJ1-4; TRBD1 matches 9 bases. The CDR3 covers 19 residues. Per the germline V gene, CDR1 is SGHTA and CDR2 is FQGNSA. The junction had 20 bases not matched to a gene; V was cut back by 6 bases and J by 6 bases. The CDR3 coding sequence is TGTGCCAGCAGTCACCGGACAGGGGAATTTGAAGGGCTAGATGAAAAACTGTTTTTT. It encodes CASSHRTGEFEGLDEKLFF.

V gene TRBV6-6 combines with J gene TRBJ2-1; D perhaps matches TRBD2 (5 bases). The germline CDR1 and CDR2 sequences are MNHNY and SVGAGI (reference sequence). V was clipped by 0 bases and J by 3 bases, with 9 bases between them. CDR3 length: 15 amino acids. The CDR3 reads CASSYSIGDYNEQFF. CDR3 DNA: TGTGCCAGCAGTTACTCGATCGGGGACTACAATGAGCAGTTCTTC.

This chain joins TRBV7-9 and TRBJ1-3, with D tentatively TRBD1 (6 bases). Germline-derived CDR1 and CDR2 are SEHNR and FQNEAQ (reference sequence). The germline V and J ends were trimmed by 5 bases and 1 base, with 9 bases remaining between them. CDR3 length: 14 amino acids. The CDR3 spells CASSKGGSGNTIYF. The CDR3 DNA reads TGTGCCAGCAGCAAGGGGGGGTCTGGAAACACCATATATTTT.

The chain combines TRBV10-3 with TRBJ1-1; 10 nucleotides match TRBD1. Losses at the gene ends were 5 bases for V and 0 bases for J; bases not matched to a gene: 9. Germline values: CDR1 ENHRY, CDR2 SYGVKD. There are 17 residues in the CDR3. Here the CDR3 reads CAISSLRTGGMNTEAFF. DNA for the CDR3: TGTGCCATCAGTAGCTTAAGGACAGGGGGGATGAACACTGAAGCTTTCTTT.

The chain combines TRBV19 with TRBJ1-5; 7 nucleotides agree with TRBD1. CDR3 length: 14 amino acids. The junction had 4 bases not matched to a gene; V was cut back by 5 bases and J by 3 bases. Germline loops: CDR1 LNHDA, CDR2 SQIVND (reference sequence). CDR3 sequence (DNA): TGTGCCAGTAGTCCGGACAGGAACAATCAGCCCCAGCATTTT. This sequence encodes CASSPDRNNQPQHF.

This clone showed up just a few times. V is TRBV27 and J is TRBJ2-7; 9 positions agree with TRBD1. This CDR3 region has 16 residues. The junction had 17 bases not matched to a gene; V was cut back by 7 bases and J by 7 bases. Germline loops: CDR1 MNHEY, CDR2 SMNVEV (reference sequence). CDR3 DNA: TGTGCCAGCAAGAGTGGTTGGGGACAGGGTAAGGTGGAGCAGTACTTC. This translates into CASKSGWGQGKVEQYF.

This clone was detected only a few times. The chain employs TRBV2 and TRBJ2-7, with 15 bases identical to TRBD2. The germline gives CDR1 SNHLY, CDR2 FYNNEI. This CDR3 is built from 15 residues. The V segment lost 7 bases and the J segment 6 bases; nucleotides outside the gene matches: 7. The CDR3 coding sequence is TGTGCCAGCACTAAAGGGACTAGCGGGGGGCCCGAGCAGTACTTC. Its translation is CASTKGTSGGPEQYF.

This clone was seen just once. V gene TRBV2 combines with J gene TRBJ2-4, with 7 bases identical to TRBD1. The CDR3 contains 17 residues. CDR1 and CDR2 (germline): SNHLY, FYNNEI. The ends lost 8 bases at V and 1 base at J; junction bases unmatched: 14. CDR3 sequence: CASLGRGYPTAKNIQYF. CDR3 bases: TGTGCCAGCTTAGGCAGGGGGTACCCGACGGCCAAAAACATTCAGTACTTC.

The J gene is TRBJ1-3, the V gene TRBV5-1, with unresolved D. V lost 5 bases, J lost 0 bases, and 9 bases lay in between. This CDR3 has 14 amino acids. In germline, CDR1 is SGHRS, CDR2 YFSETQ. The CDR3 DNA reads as TGCGCCAGCAGACCTATCCTCTCTGGAAACACCATATATTTT. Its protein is CASRPILSGNTIYF.

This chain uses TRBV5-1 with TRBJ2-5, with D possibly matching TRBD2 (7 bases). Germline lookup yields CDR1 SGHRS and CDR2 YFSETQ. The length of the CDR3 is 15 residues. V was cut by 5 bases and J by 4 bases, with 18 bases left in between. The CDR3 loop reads CASSFGSGGRETQYF. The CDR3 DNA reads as TGCGCCAGCAGTTTTGGTTCGGGGGGCCGAGAGACCCAGTACTTC.

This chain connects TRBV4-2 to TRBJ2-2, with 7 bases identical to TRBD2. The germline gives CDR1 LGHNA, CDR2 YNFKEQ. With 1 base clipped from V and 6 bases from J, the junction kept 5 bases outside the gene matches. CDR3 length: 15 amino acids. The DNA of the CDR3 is TGTGCCAGCAGCCAAGGGGCGGGGGAATCCGGGGAGCTGTTTTTT. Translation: CASSQGAGESGELFF.

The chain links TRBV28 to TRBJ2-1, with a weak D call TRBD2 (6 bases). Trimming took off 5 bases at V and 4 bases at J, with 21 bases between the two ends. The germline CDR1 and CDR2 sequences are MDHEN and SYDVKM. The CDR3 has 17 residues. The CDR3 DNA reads TGTGCCAGCAGTCCCGGGGCAGGGTGGGAGGAATACAATGAGCAGTTCTTC. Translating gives CASSPGAGWEEYNEQFF.

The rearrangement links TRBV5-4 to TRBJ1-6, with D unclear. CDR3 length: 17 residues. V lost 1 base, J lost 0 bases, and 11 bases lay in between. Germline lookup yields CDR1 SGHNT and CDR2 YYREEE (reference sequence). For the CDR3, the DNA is TGTGCCAGCAGCTTGCAGGAAGGGAGCTCCTATAATTCACCCCTCCACTTT. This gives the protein CASSLQEGSSYNSPLHF.

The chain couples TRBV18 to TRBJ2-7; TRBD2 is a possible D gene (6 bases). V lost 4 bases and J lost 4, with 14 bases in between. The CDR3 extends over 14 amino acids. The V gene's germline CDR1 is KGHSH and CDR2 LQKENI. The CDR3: CASSLGGRSYEQYF. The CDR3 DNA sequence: TGTGCCAGCTCACTGGGGGGACGTTCGTACGAGCAGTACTTC.

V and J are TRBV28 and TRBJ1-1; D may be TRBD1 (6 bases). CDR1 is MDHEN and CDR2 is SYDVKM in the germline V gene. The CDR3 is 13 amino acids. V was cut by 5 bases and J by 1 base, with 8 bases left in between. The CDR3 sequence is CASSPTGNTEAFF. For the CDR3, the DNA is TGTGCCAGCAGTCCGACAGGGAACACTGAAGCTTTCTTT.

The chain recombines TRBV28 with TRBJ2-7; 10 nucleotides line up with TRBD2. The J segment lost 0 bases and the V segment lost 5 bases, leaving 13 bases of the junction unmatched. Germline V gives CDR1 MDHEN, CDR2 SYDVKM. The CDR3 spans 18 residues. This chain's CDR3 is CASSPDPPLAGDSYEQYF. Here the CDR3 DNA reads TGTGCCAGCAGTCCGGACCCACCTCTAGCGGGAGACTCCTACGAGCAGTACTTC.

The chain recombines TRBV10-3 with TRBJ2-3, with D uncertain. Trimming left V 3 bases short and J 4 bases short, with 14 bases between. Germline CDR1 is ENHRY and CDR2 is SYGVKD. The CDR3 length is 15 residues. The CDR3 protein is CAISDGSRGSDTQYF. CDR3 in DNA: TGTGCCATCAGTGACGGGTCCCGAGGTTCAGATACGCAGTATTTT.

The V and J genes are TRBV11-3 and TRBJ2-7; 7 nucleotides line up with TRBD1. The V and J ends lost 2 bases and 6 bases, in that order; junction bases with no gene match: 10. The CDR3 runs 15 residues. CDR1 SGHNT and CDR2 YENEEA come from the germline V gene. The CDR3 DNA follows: TGTGCCAGCAGCTTAATAGGCCAGGGGGAGAGCGAGCAGTACTTC. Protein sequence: CASSLIGQGESEQYF.

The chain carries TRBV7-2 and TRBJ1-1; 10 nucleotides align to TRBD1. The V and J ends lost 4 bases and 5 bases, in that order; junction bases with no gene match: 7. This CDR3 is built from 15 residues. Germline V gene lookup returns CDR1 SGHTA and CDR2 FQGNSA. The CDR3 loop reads CASSYPGGQGTEAFF. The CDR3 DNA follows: TGTGCCAGCAGCTACCCGGGGGGACAGGGGACTGAAGCTTTCTTT.

The DNA of the CDR3 is TGCGCCAGCAGCTTGCAGCCAGGGGCAACTAATGAAAAACTGTTTTTT. Translation gives CASSLQPGATNEKLFF. The V gene is TRBV5-1, the J gene TRBJ1-4; the D gene is possibly TRBD1 (6 bases). The CDR3 consists of 16 residues. Germline lookup yields CDR1 SGHRS and CDR2 YFSETQ. V lost 1 base and J 0 bases, leaving 10 bases between the germline ends.

The CDR3: CASREGGGNTEAFF. CDR3 DNA: TGTGCCAGCAGAGAGGGTGGAGGGAACACTGAAGCTTTCTTT. The chain uses TRBV2 and TRBJ1-1; D remains unclear. V dropped 6 bases and J dropped 1 base, with 12 bases sitting between them. From germline, CDR1 is SNHLY and CDR2 FYNNEI. CDR3 size: 14 residues. The variable domain in full, with the rest retrieved from reference TRBV2 and TRBJ1-1, is EPEVTQTPSHQVTQMGQEVILRCVPISNHLYFYWYRQILGQKVEFLVSFYNNEISEKSEIFDDQFSVERPDGSNFTLKIRSTKLEDSAMYFCASREGGGNTEAFFGQGTRLTVV.

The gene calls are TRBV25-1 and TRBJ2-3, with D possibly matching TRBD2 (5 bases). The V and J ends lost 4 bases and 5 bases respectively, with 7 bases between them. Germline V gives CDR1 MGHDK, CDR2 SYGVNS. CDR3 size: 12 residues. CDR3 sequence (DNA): TGTGCCAGCAGTGGGGCGGGAGATACGCAGTATTTT. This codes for CASSGAGDTQYF. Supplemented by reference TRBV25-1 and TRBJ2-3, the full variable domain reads EADIYQTPRYLVIGTGKKITLECSQTMGHDKMYWYQQDPGMELHLIHYSYGVNSTEKGDLSSESTVSRIRTEHFPLTLESARPSHTSQYLCASSGAGDTQYFGPGTRLTVL.

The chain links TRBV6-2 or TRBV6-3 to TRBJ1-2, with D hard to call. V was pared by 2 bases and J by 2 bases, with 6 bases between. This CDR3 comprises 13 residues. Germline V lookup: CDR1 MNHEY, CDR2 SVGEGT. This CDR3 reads CASSYGNNYGYTF. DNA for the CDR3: TGTGCCAGCAGTTACGGCAACAACTATGGCTACACCTTC.

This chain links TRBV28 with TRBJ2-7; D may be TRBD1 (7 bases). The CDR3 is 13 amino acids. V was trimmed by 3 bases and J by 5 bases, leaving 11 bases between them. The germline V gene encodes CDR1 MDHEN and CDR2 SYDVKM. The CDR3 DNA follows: TGTGCCAGCAGTTTGGAGGGGGCCGACGAGCAGTACTTC. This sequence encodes CASSLEGADEQYF.

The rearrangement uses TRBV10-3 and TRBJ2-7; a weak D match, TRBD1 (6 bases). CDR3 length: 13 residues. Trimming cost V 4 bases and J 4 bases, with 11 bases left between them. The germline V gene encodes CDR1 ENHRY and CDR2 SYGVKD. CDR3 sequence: CAISGTTGYEQYF. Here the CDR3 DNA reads TGTGCCATCAGTGGAACGACAGGTTACGAGCAGTACTTC.

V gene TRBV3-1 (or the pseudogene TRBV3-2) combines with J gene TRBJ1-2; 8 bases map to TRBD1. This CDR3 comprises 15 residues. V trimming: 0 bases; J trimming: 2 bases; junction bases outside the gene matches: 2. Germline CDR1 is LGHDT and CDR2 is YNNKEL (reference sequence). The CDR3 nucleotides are TGTGCCAGCAGCCAAGATAGACAGGGGAACTATGGCTACACCTTC. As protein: CASSQDRQGNYGYTF.

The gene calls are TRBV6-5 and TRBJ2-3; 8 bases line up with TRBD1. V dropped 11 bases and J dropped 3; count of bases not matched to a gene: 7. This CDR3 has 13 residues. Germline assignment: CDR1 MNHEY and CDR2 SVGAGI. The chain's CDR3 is CAGATGATDTQYF. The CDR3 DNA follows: TGTGCCGGGGCGACAGGGGCGACAGATACGCAGTATTTT.

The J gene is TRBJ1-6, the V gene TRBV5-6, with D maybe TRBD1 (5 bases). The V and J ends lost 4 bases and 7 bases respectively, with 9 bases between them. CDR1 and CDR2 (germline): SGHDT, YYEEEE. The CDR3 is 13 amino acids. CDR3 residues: CASSAGLNSPLHF. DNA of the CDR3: TGTGCCAGCAGCGCAGGGCTAAATTCACCCCTCCACTTT.

CDR3 in DNA: TGTGCCAGCAGCCGAGGACTGGAGTCGAACACTGAAGCTTTCTTT. This sequence encodes CASSRGLESNTEAFF. The chain couples TRBV7-9 to TRBJ1-1; no reliable D call. CDR3 length equals 15 residues. Germline V gives CDR1 SEHNR, CDR2 FQNEAQ (reference sequence). V was clipped by 5 bases and J by 1 base, with 14 bases between them. The full variable domain, in which reference TRBV7-9 and TRBJ1-1 provide the parts outside the CDR3, is DTGVSQNPRHKITKRGQNVTFRCDPISEHNRLYWYRQTLGQGPEFLTYFQNEAQLEKSRLLSDRFSAERPKGSFSTLEIQRTEQGDSAMYLCASSRGLESNTEAFFGQGTRLTVV.

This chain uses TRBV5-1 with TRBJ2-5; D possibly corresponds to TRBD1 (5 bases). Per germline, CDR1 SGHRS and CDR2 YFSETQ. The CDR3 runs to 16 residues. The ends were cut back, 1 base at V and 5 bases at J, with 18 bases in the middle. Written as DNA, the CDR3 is TGCGCCAGCAGCTTGCTGGCCCAGGTGGGGCGGGAGACCCAGTACTTC. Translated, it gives CASSLLAQVGRETQYF. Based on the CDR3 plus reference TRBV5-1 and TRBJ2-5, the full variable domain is KAGVTQTPRYLIKTRGQQVTLSCSPISGHRSVSWYQQTPGQGLQFLFEYFSETQRNKGNFPGRFSGRQFSNSRSEMNVSTLELGDSALYLCASSLLAQVGRETQYFGPGTRLLVL.

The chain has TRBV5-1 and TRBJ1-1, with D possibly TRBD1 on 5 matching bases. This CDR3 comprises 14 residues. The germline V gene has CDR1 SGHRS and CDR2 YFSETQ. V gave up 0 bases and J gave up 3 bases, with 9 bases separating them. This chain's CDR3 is CASSLVGVDTEAFF. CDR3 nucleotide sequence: TGCGCCAGCAGCTTGGTAGGGGTTGACACTGAAGCTTTCTTT.